This T cell receptor (beta chain) is from a study of CD4 T cell repertoires in COVID-19. As for the study in general: Relabeled CFSE-low cells, IL-2-expanded for 10 days, met spikes from other coronaviruses.

On this clone: Its matching antigen is unknown.

Overall study findings and caveats: Some SARS-CoV-2 clonotypes, between about 6.5 and 26%, recurred in SARS-CoV and/or HKU1 cultures. Several top expanded SARS-CoV-2-reactive clonotypes were shared by two or three memory subsets.

Sequencing was performed with immunoSEQ multiplex PCR; in TCRdb, only in-frame clones are kept and a portion is missing. The profile shows about 22,000 clones, roughly 84% of them singletons. CDR3 length: 15 amino acids. V was clipped by 2 bases and J by 5 bases; unmatched bases: 8. Per germline, CDR1 SGHRS and CDR2 YFSETQ. Sequencing was done directly on freshly isolated, uncultured memory T cells. Sequenced here: central memory CD4+ T cells from blood, sampled before the COVID-19 pandemic. The TCR originated in a human donor who had COVID-19. The chain has TRBV5-1 and TRBJ1-1; 8 positions match TRBD1. The CDR3 nucleotides are TGCGCCAGCAGCTTCGGACAGGGCAAAGGGACTGAAGCTTTCTTT. Translation gives CASSFGQGKGTEAFF.